This T cell receptor beta chain was documented in a study of somatic mutations in cytotoxic T cells in rheumatoid arthritis. Study-level findings and limits: Rheumatoid arthritis patients, but not healthy controls, exhibited increasing CD8+ clonality with age. Of around 60 patients, fewer than 10 had a largest CD8+ clone that exceeded 20% of CD8+ cells.

Repertoires were generated with immunoSEQ multiplex PCR, while TCRdb's copy carries only in-frame clones and drops some. Here the sample spans 6,000 to 8,000 clones, roughly nine tenths being singletons. There are 14 residues in the CDR3. V lost 2 bases and J 1 base, leaving 8 bases between the germline ends. CDR1 and CDR2 (germline): MNHEY, SMNVEV (reference sequence). A note on this clone: As yet, its antigen is unknown.

This receptor was identified in a man in his forties or fifties with rheumatoid arthritis. The J gene is TRBJ1-2, the V gene TRBV27; D not certain. Sequencing used CD8+ T cells sorted from blood. The CDR3 loop is CASSLQAVNYGYTF. CDR3 DNA: TGTGCCAGCAGTTTACAGGCCGTTAACTATGGCTACACCTTC.